This T cell receptor beta chain was sequenced for a study of identifying expanded T cells in peripheral blood. Healthy donors had no documented immune events, such as infections, while sampled. With respect to this clone: Its antigen is still unknown.

The CDR3 contains 15 residues. V gave up 0 bases and J gave up 2 bases, with 11 bases separating them. Germline-derived CDR1 and CDR2 are SGDLS and YYNGEE. Generated by immunoSEQ multiplex PCR, the TCRdb table keeps only in-frame clones and is missing some. The table lists about 89,000 clones, approximately 88% of them singletons. Study observations and caveats: Differentially abundant clones: 0.95 to 1.5 between replicates, around 17 at roughly 13 days, less than 20 at four. Variance in clone template counts between roughly two-week samples significantly increased with total template count across all healthy donors.

The sample was blood. The TCR sequence derives from a person aged 18 to 70 in good health. This chain joins TRBV9 and TRBJ1-2, with D perhaps TRBD1 (6 bases). DNA of the CDR3: TGTGCCAGCAGCGTAGATCCCGGGACAAACTATGGCTACACCTTC. This encodes CASSVDPGTNYGYTF. Full variable domain (missing parts from reference TRBV9 and TRBJ1-2): DSGVTQTPKHLITATGQRVTLRCSPRSGDLSVYWYQQSLDQGLQFLIQYYNGEERAKGNILERFSAQQFPDLHSELNLSSLELGDSALYFCASSVDPGTNYGYTFGSGTRLTVV.